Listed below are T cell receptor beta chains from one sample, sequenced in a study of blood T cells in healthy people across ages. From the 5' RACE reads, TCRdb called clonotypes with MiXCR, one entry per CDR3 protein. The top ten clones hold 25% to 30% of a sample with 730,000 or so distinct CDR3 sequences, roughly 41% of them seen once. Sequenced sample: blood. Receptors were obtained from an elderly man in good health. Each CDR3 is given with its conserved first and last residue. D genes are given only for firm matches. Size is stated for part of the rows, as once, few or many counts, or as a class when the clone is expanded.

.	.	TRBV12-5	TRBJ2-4	CVSGPGRKNIQYF	TGTGTTAGTGGCCCAGGGAGAAAAAACATTCAGTACTTC
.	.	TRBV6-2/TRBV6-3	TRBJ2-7	CASSSGLDGEQYF	TGTGCCAGCAGCTCGGGACTCGACGGCGAGCAGTACTTC
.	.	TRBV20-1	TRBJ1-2	CSASYYGYTF	TGCAGTGCTAGTTACTATGGCTACACCTTC
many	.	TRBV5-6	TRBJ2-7	CASSLVRESFIEQYF	TGTGCCAGCAGCTTGGTAAGAGAGAGCTTTATCGAGCAGTACTTC
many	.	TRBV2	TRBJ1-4	CASTQTEILFF	TGTGCCAGCACCCAAACGGAAATACTGTTTTTT
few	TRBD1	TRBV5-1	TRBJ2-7	CASSTKGGTGYNEQYF	TGCGCCAGCAGCACCAAGGGGGGGACAGGGTATAACGAGCAGTACTTC
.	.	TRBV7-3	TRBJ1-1	CASSLWQNTEAFF	TGTGCCAGCAGCTTATGGCAGAACACTGAAGCTTTCTTT
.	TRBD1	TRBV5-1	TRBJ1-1	CASFPGAGGPEDTEAFF	TGCGCCTCGTTTCCCGGGGCAGGGGGCCCGGAGGACACTGAAGCTTTCTTT
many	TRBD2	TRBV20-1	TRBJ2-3	CSASRRGASGTDTQYF	TGCAGTGCTAGTCGGCGGGGGGCTAGTGGGACAGATACGCAGTATTTT
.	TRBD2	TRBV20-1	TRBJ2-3	CSAPGLAGITDTQYF	TGCAGTGCTCCCGGACTAGCGGGTATAACAGATACGCAGTATTTT
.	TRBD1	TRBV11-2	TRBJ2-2	CASSPYRGRGELFF	TGTGCCAGCAGCCCCTACAGGGGTCGAGGGGAGCTGTTTTTT
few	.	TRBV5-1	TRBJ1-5	CASSLEGDNQPQHF	TGCGCCAGCAGCTTGGAAGGGGACAATCAGCCCCAGCATTTT
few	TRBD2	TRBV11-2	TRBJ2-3	CASSPGAGLTDTQYF	TGTGCCAGCAGCCCAGGAGCGGGACTCACAGATACGCAGTATTTT
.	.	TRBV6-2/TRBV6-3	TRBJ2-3	CASSKAGATDTQYF	TGTGCCAGCAGCAAGGCAGGGGCAACAGATACGCAGTATTTT
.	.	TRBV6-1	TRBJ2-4	CASSEYVGIQYF	TGTGCCAGCAGTGAATACGTGGGTATTCAGTACTTC
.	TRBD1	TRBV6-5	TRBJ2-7	CASRFRGLAYEQYF	TGTGCCAGCAGATTCAGGGGGCTCGCCTACGAGCAGTACTTC
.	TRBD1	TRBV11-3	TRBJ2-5	CASSTRTGDQETQYF	TGTGCCAGCAGCACCCGGACAGGGGACCAAGAGACCCAGTACTTC
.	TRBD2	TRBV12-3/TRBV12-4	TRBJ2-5	CAGSRRGGGVQETQYF	TGTGCCGGCAGTCGGCGTGGCGGGGGTGTACAAGAGACCCAGTACTTC
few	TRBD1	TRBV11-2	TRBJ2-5	CASSINTGGETQYF	TGTGCCAGCAGCATTAATACAGGGGGAGAGACCCAGTACTTC
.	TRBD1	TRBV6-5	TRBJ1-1	CASRRGQPTNTEAFF	TGTGCCAGCAGACGGGGACAGCCAACGAACACTGAAGCTTTCTTT
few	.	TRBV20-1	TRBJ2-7	CSAPNRFSYEQYF	TGCAGTGCTCCAAACAGGTTCTCCTACGAGCAGTACTTC
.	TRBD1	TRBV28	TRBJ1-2	CASSPGTGGRLGGYTF	TGTGCCAGCAGTCCCGGGACAGGGGGCCGCCTTGGTGGCTACACCTTC
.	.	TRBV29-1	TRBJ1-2	CSVERSLPGYTF	TGCAGCGTTGAAAGGTCCCTGCCGGGCTACACCTTC
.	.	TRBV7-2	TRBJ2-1	CASSLARLQDSYNEQFF	TGTGCCAGCAGCTTAGCGCGTTTACAGGACAGCTACAATGAGCAGTTCTTC
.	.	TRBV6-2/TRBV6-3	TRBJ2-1	CASSYQKNEQFF	TGTGCCAGCAGTTACCAGAAAAATGAGCAGTTCTTC
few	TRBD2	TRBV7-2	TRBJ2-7	CASSPSGGRKEQYF	TGTGCCAGCAGCCCTAGCGGGGGGAGAAAGGAGCAGTACTTC
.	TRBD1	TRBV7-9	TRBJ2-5	CASSFPTGDPNQETQYF	TGTGCCAGCAGCTTCCCCACAGGGGACCCCAACCAAGAGACCCAGTACTTC
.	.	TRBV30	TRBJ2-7	CAWSHSYEQYF	TGTGCCTGGAGCCATTCCTACGAGCAGTACTTC
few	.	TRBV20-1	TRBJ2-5	CRAGTAGRETQYF	TGCAGAGCAGGGACCGCGGGTCGAGAGACCCAGTACTTC
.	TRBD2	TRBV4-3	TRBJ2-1	CASSQEKYGGGIYEQFF	TGCGCCAGCAGCCAAGAGAAATACGGGGGGGGCATCTATGAGCAGTTCTTC
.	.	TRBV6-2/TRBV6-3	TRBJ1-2	CASMPTDWTYGYTF	TGTGCCAGCATGCCCACGGACTGGACCTATGGCTACACCTTC
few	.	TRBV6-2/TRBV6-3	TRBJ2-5	CASSYLGPETQYF	TGTGCCAGCAGTTACTTGGGGCCGGAGACCCAGTACTTC
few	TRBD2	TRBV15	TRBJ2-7	CATSREGTSGYEQYF	TGTGCCACCAGCAGAGAGGGGACTAGCGGTTACGAGCAGTACTTC
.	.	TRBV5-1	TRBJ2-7	CASSLERGGGGDEQYF	TGCGCCAGCAGCTTGGAGAGGGGTGGCGGTGGGGACGAGCAGTACTTC
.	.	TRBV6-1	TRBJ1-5	CASHYSDQPQHF	TGTGCCAGCCACTATAGCGATCAGCCCCAGCATTTT